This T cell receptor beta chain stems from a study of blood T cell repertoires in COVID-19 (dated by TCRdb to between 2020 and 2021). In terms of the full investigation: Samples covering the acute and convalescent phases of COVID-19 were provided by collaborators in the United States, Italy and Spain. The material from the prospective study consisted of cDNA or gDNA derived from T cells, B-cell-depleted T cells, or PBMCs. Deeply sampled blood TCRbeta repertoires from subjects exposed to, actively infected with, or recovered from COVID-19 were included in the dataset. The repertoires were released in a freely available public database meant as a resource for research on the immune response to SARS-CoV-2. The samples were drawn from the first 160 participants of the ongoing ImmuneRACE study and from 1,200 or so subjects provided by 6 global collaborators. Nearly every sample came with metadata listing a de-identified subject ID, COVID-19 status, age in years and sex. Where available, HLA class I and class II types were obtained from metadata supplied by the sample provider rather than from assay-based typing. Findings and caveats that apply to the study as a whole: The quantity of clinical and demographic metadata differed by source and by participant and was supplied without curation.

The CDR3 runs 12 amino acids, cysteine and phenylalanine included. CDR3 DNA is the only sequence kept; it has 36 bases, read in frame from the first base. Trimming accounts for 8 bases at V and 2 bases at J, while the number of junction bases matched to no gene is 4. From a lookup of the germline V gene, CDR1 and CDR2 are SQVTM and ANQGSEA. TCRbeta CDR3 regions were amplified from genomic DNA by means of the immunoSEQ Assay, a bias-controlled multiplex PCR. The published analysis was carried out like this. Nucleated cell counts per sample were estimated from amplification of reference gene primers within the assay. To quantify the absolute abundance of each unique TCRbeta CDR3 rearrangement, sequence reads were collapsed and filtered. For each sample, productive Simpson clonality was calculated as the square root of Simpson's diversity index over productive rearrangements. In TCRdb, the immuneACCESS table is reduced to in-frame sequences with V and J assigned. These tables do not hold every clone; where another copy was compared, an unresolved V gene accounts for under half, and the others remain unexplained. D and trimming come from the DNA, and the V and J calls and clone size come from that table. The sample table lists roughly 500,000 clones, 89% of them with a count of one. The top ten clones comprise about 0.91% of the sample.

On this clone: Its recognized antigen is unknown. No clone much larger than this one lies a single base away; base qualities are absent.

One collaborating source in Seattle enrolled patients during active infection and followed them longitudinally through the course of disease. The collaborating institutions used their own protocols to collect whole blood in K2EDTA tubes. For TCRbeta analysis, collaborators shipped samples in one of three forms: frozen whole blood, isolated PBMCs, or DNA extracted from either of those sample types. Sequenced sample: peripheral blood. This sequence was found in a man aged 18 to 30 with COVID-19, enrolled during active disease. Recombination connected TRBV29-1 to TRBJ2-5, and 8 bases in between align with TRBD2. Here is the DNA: TGCAGCTCTTTAGCGGGACAAGAGACCCAGTACTTC. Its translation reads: CSSLAGQETQYF.